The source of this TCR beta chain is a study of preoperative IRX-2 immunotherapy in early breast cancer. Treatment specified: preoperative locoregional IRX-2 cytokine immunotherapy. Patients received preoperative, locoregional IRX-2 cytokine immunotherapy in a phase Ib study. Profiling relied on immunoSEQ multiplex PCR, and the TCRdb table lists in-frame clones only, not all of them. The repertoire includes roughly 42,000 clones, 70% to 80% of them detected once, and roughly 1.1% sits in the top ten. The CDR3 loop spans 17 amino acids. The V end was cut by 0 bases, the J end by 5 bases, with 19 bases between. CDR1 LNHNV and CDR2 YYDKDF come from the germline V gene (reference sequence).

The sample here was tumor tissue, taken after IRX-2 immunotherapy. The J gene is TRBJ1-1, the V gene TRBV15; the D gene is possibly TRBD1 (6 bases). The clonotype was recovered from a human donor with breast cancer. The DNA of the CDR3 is TGTGCCACCAGCAGAGATTCTGGACAGAGGGTTTATACTGAAGCTTTCTTT. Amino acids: CATSRDSGQRVYTEAFF.